This T cell receptor (beta chain) derives from a study of T cells after posttransplantation cyclophosphamide. Whole-study results and caveats: Later post-transplant blood repertoires were often dominated by donor CD8+ memory clones. Recipient CMV seropositivity and CMV reactivation strongly tracked TRB clonality.

Generated by immunoSEQ multiplex PCR, the TCRdb table keeps only in-frame clones and is missing some. Among tens of thousands of clones listed, roughly 86% were seen once. The CDR3 has 18 amino acids. The trim removed 0 bases at V and 1 base at J, leaving 7 bases unmatched. The V gene's germline CDR1 is LGHNA and CDR2 YSLEER. On this clone itself: The target antigen is unknown.

The source of this sequence is a man aged 25 to 45 with a blood cancer, CMV-positive, and with a related stem cell donor. Material for sequencing was PBMCs. The chain employs TRBV4-3 and TRBJ2-5, with 11 bases that match TRBD2. The CDR3 coding sequence is TGCGCCAGCAGCCAAGATCAGCTAGCGGGAGGTCGCCAAGAGACCCAGTACTTC. This translates into CASSQDQLAGGRQETQYF.